This T cell receptor beta chain was identified in a study of identical twins' blood T cells. Both ends of each TCR cDNA library bore sample-specific barcodes. TCRdb re-called the 5' RACE reads with MiXCR, one entry per CDR3 protein. The sample carries fewer than 450,000 distinct CDR3 sequences, 25% to 35% recorded once. This clonotype has only a few counts. The germline V gene encodes CDR1 DFQATT and CDR2 SNEGSKA (reference sequence). The CDR3 length is 13 residues. V gave up 8 bases and J gave up 5 bases, with 16 bases separating them. Likely shared infections and vaccines: all three twin pairs were reared together.

This TCR was recovered from a woman aged 18-49 years in good health. The J gene is TRBJ2-1, the V gene TRBV20-1; no clear D. Material for sequencing was PBMCs. The CDR3 nucleotides read TGCAGTCCCCTCTTGAGCCATCACAATGAGCAGTTCTTC. Protein sequence: CSPLLSHHNEQFF.